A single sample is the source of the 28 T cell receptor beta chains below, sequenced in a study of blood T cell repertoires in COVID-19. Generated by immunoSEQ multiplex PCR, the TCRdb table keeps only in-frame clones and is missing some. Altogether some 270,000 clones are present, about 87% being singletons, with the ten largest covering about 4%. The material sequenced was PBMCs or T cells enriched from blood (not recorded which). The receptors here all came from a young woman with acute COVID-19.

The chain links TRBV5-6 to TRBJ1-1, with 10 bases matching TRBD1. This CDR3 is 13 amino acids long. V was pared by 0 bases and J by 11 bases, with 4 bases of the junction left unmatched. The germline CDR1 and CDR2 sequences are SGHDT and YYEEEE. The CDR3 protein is CASSLGQGAAAFF. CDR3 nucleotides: TGTGCCAGCAGCTTGGGACAGGGGGCAGCGGCTTTCTTT. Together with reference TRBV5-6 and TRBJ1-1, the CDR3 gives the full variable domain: DAGVTQSPTHLIKTRGQQVTLRCSPKSGHDTVSWYQQALGQGPQFIFQYYEEEERQRGNFPDRFSGHQFPNYSSELNVNALLLGDSALYLCASSLGQGAAAFFGQGTRLTVV.

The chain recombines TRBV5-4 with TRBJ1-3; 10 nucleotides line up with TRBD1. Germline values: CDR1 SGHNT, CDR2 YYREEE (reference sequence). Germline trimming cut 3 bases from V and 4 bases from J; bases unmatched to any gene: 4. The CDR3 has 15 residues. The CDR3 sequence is CASSSTGGAGNTIYF. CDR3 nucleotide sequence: TGTGCCAGCAGCTCGACAGGGGGCGCCGGAAACACCATATATTTT.

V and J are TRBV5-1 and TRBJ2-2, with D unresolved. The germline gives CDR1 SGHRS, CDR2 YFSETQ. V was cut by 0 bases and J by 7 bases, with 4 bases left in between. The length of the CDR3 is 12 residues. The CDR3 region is CASSLAFGELFF. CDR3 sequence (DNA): TGCGCCAGCAGCTTGGCCTTCGGGGAGCTGTTTTTT. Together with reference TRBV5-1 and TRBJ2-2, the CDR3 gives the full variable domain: KAGVTQTPRYLIKTRGQQVTLSCSPISGHRSVSWYQQTPGQGLQFLFEYFSETQRNKGNFPGRFSGRQFSNSRSEMNVSTLELGDSALYLCASSLAFGELFFGEGSRLTVL.

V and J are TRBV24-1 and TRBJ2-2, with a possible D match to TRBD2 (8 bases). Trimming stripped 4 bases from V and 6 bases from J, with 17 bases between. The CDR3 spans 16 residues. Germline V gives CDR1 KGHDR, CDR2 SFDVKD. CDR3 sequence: CATSDPGRGQAGELFF. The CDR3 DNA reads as TGTGCCACCAGTGACCCCGGGAGGGGGCAGGCCGGGGAGCTGTTTTTT.

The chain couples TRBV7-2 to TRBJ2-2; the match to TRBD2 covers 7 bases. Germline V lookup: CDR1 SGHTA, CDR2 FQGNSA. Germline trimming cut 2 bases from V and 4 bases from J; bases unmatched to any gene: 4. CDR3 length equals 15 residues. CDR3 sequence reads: CASSLRGRGTGELFF. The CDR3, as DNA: TGTGCCAGCAGCTTACGGGGGAGGGGCACCGGGGAGCTGTTTTTT.

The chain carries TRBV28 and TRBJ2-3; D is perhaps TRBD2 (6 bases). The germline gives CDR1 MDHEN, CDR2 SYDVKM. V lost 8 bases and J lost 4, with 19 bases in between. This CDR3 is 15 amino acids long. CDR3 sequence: CASPPAGQLADTQYF. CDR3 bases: TGTGCCAGCCCCCCAGCGGGCCAACTGGCAGATACGCAGTATTTT.

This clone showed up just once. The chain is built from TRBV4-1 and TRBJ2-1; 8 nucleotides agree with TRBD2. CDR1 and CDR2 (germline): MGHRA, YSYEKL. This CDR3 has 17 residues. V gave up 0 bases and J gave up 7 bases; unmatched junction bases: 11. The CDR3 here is CASSQDGSGTSSNEQFF. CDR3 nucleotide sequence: TGCGCCAGCAGCCAAGATGGTAGCGGGACATCCTCTAATGAGCAGTTCTTC.

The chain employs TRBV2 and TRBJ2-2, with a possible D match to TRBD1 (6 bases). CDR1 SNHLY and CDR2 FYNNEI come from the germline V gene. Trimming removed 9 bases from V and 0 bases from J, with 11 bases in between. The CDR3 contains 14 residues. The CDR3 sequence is CARGGSSNTGELFF. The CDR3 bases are TGTGCCAGAGGGGGTTCATCGAACACCGGGGAGCTGTTTTTT.

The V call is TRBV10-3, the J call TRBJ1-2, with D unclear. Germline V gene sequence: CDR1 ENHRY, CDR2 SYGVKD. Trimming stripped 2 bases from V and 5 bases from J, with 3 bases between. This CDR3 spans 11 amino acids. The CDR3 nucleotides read TGTGCCATCAGTGAGACATATGGCTACACCTTC. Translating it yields CAISETYGYTF.

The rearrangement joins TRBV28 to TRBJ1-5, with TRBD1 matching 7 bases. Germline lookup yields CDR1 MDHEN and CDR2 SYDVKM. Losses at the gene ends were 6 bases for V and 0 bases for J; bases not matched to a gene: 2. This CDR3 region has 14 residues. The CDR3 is CASSGTVSNQPQHF. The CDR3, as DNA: TGTGCCAGCAGCGGGACAGTTAGCAATCAGCCCCAGCATTTT.

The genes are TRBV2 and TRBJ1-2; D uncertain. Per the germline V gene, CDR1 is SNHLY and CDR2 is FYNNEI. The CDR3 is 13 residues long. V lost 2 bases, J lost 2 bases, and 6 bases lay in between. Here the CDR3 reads CASSESKNYGYTF. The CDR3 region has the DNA TGTGCCAGCAGTGAAAGCAAAAACTATGGCTACACCTTC.

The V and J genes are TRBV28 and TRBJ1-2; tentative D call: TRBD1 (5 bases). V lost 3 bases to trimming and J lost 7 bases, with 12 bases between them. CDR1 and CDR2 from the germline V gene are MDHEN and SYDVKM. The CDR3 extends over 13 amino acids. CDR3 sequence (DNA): TGTGCCAGCAGTTTCGGAGACAGCCTTGGCTACACCTTC. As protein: CASSFGDSLGYTF.

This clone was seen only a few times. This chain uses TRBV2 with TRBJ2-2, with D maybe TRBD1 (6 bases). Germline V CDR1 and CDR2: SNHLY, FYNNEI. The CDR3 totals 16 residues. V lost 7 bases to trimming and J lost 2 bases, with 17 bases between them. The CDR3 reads CASTELGTQNTGELFF. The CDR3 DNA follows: TGTGCCAGCACCGAGTTGGGGACACAAAACACCGGGGAGCTGTTTTTT.

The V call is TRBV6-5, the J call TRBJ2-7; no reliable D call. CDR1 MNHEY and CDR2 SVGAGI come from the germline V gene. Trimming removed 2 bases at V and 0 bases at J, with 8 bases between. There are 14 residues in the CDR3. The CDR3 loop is CASSYDEVSYEQYF. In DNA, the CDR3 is TGTGCCAGCAGTTACGACGAGGTCTCCTACGAGCAGTACTTC.

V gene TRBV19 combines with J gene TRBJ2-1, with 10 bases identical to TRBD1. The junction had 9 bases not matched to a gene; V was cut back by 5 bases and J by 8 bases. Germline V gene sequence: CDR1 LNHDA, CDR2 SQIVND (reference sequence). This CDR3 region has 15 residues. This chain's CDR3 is CASSVTGQGKYEQFF. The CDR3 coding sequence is TGTGCCAGTAGTGTTACGGGACAGGGGAAGTATGAGCAGTTCTTC.

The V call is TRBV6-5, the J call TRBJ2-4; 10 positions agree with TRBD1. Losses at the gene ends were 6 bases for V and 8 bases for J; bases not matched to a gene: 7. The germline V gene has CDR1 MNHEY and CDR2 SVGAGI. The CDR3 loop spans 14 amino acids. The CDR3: CASRGDRGRDIQYF. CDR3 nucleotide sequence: TGTGCCAGCAGGGGCGACAGGGGGCGGGACATTCAGTACTTC.

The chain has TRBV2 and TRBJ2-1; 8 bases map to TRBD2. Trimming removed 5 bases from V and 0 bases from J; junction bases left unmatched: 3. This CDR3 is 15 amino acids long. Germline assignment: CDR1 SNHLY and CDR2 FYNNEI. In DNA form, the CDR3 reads TGTGCCAGCAGTTATAGCGGGGCCTCCTACAATGAGCAGTTCTTC. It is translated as CASSYSGASYNEQFF.

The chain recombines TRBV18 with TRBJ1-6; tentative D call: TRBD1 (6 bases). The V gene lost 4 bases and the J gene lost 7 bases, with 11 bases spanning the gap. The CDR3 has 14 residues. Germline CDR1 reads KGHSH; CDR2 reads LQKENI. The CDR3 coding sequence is TGTGCCAGCTCACTAGACAGGCAGAATTCACCCCTCCACTTT. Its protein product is CASSLDRQNSPLHF.

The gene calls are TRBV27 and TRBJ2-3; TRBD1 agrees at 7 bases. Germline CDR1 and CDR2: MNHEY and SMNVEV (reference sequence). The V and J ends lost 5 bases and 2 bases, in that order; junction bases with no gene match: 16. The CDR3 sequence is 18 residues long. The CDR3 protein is CASSTDRVKGSITDTQYF. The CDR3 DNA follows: TGTGCCAGCAGTACCGACAGGGTCAAAGGGTCTATCACAGATACGCAGTATTTT.

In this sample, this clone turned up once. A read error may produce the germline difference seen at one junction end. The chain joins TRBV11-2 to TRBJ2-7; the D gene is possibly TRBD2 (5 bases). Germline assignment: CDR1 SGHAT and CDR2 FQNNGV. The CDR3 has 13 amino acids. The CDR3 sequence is CASSFSSSHEQYF. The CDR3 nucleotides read TGTGCCAGCAGCTTTTCTAGCTCCCACGAGCAGTACTTC.

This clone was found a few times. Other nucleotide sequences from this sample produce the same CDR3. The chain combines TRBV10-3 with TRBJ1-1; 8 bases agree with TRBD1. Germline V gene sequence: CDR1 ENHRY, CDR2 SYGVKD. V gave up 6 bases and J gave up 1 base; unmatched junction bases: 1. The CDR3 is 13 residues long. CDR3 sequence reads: CAISGTGNTEAFF. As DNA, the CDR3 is TGTGCCATCAGCGGGACAGGGAACACTGAAGCTTTCTTT.

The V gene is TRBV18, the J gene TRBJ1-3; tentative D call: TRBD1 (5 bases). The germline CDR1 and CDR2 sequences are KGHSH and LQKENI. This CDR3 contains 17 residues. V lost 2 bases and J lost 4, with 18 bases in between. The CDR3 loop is CASSPVVSGTFGNTIYF. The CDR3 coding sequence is TGTGCCAGCTCACCAGTAGTTTCAGGGACTTTCGGAAACACCATATATTTT.

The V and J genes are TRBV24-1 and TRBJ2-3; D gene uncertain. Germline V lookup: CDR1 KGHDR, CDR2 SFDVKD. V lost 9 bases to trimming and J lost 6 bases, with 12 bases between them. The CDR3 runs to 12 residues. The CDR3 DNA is TGTGCCACCTCAATCGCCGGTGATACGCAGTATTTT. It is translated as CATSIAGDTQYF.

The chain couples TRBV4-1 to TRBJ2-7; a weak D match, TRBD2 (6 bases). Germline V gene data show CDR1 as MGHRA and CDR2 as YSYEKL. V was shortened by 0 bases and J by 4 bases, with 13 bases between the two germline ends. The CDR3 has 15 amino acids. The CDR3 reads CASSQDRGSPYEQYF. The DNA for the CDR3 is TGCGCCAGCAGCCAAGATCGGGGGAGTCCGTACGAGCAGTACTTC.

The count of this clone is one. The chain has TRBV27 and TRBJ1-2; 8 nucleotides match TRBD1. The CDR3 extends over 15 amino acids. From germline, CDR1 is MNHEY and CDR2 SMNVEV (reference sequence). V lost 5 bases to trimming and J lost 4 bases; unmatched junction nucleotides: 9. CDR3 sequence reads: CASSPGTGGFYGYTF. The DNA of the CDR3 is TGTGCCAGCAGTCCCGGGACAGGAGGATTCTATGGCTACACCTTC.

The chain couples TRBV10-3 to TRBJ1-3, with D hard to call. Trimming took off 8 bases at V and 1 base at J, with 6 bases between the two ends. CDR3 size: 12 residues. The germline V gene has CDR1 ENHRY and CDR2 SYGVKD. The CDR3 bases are TGTGCCATCCAGGAATCTGGAAACACCATATATTTT. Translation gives CAIQESGNTIYF.

The CDR3 spells CASSYSTVAGGEQYF. In DNA form, the CDR3 reads TGTGCCAGCAGTTACTCTACCGTAGCGGGAGGCGAGCAGTACTTC. The rearrangement joins TRBV6-5 to TRBJ2-7; 10 bases line up with TRBD2. The CDR3 spans 15 residues. The V segment lost 0 bases and the J segment 6 bases; nucleotides outside the gene matches: 5. The germline CDR1 and CDR2 sequences are MNHEY and SVGAGI.

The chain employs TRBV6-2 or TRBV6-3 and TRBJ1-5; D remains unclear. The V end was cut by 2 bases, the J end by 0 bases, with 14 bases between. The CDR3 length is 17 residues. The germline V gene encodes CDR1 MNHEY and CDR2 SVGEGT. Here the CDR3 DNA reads TGTGCCAGCAGTTACCTCACGGGAGCTTATAGCAATCAGCCCCAGCATTTT. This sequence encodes CASSYLTGAYSNQPQHF.